One sample yielded the 3 T cell receptor beta chains listed below, sequenced in a study of cytomegalovirus exposure and HLA in healthy donors. In the PCR, 60 Vbeta and 13 Jbeta primers were used. Method: immunoSEQ multiplex PCR; TCRdb's copy keeps in-frame clones and lacks some. The repertoire holds more than 130,000 clones, with 73% as singletons. Sequencing was done on a sample of PBMCs. The source is a human donor in good health.

The chain employs TRBV2 and TRBJ2-7, with a weak D call TRBD2 (6 bases). Germline assignment: CDR1 SNHLY and CDR2 FYNNEI. The V gene lost 6 bases and the J gene lost 4 bases, with 7 bases spanning the gap. The CDR3 contains 11 residues. CDR3 in amino acids: CASSGGYEQYF. The CDR3 DNA reads TGTGCCAGCAGCGGGGGTTACGAGCAGTACTTC.

This clone was seen a handful of times. This chain joins TRBV6-5 and TRBJ1-6; D is possibly TRBD1 (5 bases). Trimming pared 1 base from V and 7 bases from J, leaving 11 bases between. This CDR3 comprises 15 residues. The germline V gene encodes CDR1 MNHEY and CDR2 SVGAGI. CDR3 in amino acids: CASSYWGVTNSPLHF. The CDR3 nucleotides read TGTGCCAGCAGTTACTGGGGGGTGACGAATTCACCCCTCCACTTT.

The rearrangement joins TRBV2 to TRBJ1-3; D uncertain. CDR3 length: 15 residues. Germline V gene sequence: CDR1 SNHLY, CDR2 FYNNEI. The V and J ends lost 4 bases and 0 bases respectively, with 10 bases between them. CDR3 sequence: CASSGRLSSGNTIYF. The CDR3 DNA sequence: TGTGCCAGCAGTGGTAGACTTAGCTCTGGAAACACCATATATTTT.